The next 31 T cell receptor beta chains were all read from a single sample in a study of blood T cells in healthy people across ages (dated by TCRdb to the mid-2010s). To prepare the library, 5' RACE was applied. Data came from an Illumina HiSeq 2500. A second roughly 7 to 11 cycle PCR used a sample-barcoded 5' primer and a J-beta primer mix. TCRdb handled the public reads itself, with Q25 trimming in fastp and clone calling in MiXCR, and kept productive beta chains. Every CDR3 protein is listed once, alongside the most common genes and DNA of its rows. The sample has 920,000 or so distinct CDR3 sequences on record, roughly 45% of them singletons. In total, the top ten clones hold approximately 20% of the sample. The material sequenced was blood. The origin of the receptors is a woman aged 55-69 years in good health.

The J gene is TRBJ1-5, the V gene TRBV6-2 or TRBV6-3; possible D gene TRBD1, 6 bases. Germline V gives CDR1 MNHEY, CDR2 SVGEGT. Trimming pared 4 bases from V and 0 bases from J, leaving 10 bases between. The CDR3 extends over 15 amino acids. CDR3 nucleotide sequence: TGTGCCAGCAGTTGGGGGCTTCTTAGCAATCAGCCCCAGCATTTT. Its protein product is CASSWGLLSNQPQHF.

The chain is built from TRBV3-1 and TRBJ2-7; 16 nucleotides match TRBD2. The V gene's germline CDR1 is LGHDT and CDR2 YNNKEL (reference sequence). The V and J ends lost 5 bases and 0 bases, in that order; junction bases with no gene match: 13. The CDR3 contains 20 residues. The CDR3 nucleotides are TGTGCCAGCAGCGAAACACCGGGACTAGCGGGAGGGCCGAGCTCCTACGAGCAGTACTTC. Encoded protein: CASSETPGLAGGPSSYEQYF.

The chain joins TRBV12-3 or TRBV12-4 to TRBJ2-3; D unclear. The CDR3 is made up of 14 amino acids. The germline V and J ends were trimmed by 2 bases and 1 base, with 7 bases remaining between them. CDR3 sequence reads: CASSLTQRTDTQYF. The CDR3 DNA reads as TGTGCCAGCAGTTTAACCCAGCGCACAGATACGCAGTATTTT.

The rearrangement uses TRBV20-1 and TRBJ2-5; 8 bases are shared with TRBD1. The J call may be faulty, since TRBJ2-7 better matches the DNA end. There are 15 residues in the CDR3. Germline V gives CDR1 DFQATT, CDR2 SNEGSKA (reference sequence). This CDR3 is CSANYQGAISYEQYF. CDR3 sequence (DNA): TGCAGTGCAAACTATCAGGGGGCCATCTCCTACGAGCAGTACTTC.

The rearrangement uses TRBV5-1 and TRBJ2-7; the D is unclear. Looked up from germline, CDR1 is SGHRS and CDR2 is YFSETQ. V lost 1 base to trimming and J lost 0 bases, with 11 bases between them. The CDR3 runs 15 residues. CDR3 sequence reads: CASSLKLHSSYEQYF. The CDR3 nucleotides read TGCGCCAGCAGCTTGAAACTCCATAGCTCCTACGAGCAGTACTTC.

A single count supports this clonotype. This chain uses TRBV11-1 with TRBJ2-1; D is unclear. This CDR3 is 13 amino acids long. The germline V and J ends were trimmed by 3 bases and 9 bases, with 12 bases remaining between them. Germline loops: CDR1 SGHAT, CDR2 FQDESV (reference sequence). The CDR3 DNA follows: TGTGCCAGCAGCTTCGGGTTCGGTGGTGAGCAGTTCTTC. As protein: CASSFGFGGEQFF.

This chain joins TRBV27 and TRBJ2-7; weak D call: TRBD1 (5 bases). Germline assignment: CDR1 MNHEY and CDR2 SMNVEV (reference sequence). The length of the CDR3 is 15 residues. The germline V and J ends were trimmed by 7 bases and 2 bases, with 18 bases remaining between them. Here the CDR3 DNA reads TGTGCCAGCAAAAGGGCGAGGACAAGGGCCTACGAGCAGTACTTC. This sequence encodes CASKRARTRAYEQYF.

The rearrangement joins TRBV20-1 to TRBJ2-1, with D maybe TRBD1 (5 bases). V lost 3 bases and J lost 3, with 15 bases in between. From germline, CDR1 is DFQATT and CDR2 SNEGSKA (reference sequence). CDR3 size: 15 residues. The CDR3 loop reads CSASPPRGDYNEQFF. CDR3 nucleotide sequence: TGCAGTGCTAGTCCACCTAGGGGTGACTACAATGAGCAGTTCTTC.

J is TRBJ2-7 and V is TRBV20-1; TRBD1 agrees at 9 bases. The DNA end is a closer match to TRBJ2-5, so the J assignment may be wrong. The length of the CDR3 is 14 residues. Germline lookup yields CDR1 DFQATT and CDR2 SNEGSKA (reference sequence). CDR3 region: CSARGTGEGETQYF. In nucleotides, the CDR3 is TGCAGTGCTAGAGGGACAGGGGAGGGGGAGACCCAGTACTTC.

In this sample, this clonotype turned up a few times. The V call is TRBV5-1, the J call TRBJ2-1; TRBD2 matches 13 bases. Germline trimming cut 1 base from V and 1 base from J; bases unmatched to any gene: 2. The CDR3 covers 17 residues. Germline values: CDR1 SGHRS, CDR2 YFSETQ. The CDR3 here is CASSLWTSGSSYNEQFF. The CDR3 DNA sequence: TGCGCCAGCAGCTTGTGGACTAGCGGGAGTTCCTACAATGAGCAGTTCTTC.

This clonotype was seen a few times. The chain links TRBV7-6 to TRBJ2-7; TRBD1 aligns across 7 bases. Per the germline V gene, CDR1 is SGHVS and CDR2 is FNYEAQ. V was clipped by 5 bases and J by 4 bases; unmatched bases: 5. CDR3 size: 13 residues. CDR3 nucleotide sequence: TGTGCCAGCAGCAAAGGGACAGTTTACGAGCAGTACTTC. Encoded protein: CASSKGTVYEQYF.

This clonotype was seen repeatedly, ten times or more. This chain connects TRBV20-1 to TRBJ2-1; 10 nucleotides line up with TRBD2. Germline V lookup: CDR1 DFQATT, CDR2 SNEGSKA (reference sequence). J lost 5 bases, V lost 0 bases, and 4 bases had no gene match. The CDR3 spans 15 residues. CDR3 in amino acids: CSARDSGRPDNEQFF. The CDR3 DNA reads as TGCAGTGCTAGAGATAGCGGGAGGCCCGACAATGAGCAGTTCTTC.

The chain recombines TRBV11-2 with TRBJ1-3, with D tentatively TRBD1 (5 bases). The V gene lost 5 bases and the J gene lost 4 bases, with 15 bases spanning the gap. Per germline, CDR1 SGHAT and CDR2 FQNNGV. The length of the CDR3 is 15 residues. The CDR3 nucleotides read TGTGCCAGCAGCCCGGGGGGGAGTGCAGGAAACACCATATATTTT. This gives the protein CASSPGGSAGNTIYF.

This clonotype was observed a few times. The chain couples TRBV20-1 to TRBJ2-1; D ambiguous. The CDR3 spans 13 residues. The germline V gene has CDR1 DFQATT and CDR2 SNEGSKA (reference sequence). As DNA, the CDR3 is TGCAGACCCTCGGGCGGCCTTGAAAATGAGCAGTTCTTC. It specifies CRPSGGLENEQFF.

This clonotype was found a few times. V gene TRBV20-1 combines with J gene TRBJ2-1; the D is unclear. V shed 5 bases and J shed 9 bases, with 17 bases lying between them. The CDR3 runs to 13 residues. From germline, CDR1 is DFQATT and CDR2 SNEGSKA (reference sequence). CDR3 sequence (DNA): TGCAGTGCTGGACGCTATAGGGTCACTGAGCAGTTCTTC. It specifies CSAGRYRVTEQFF.

The chain couples TRBV13 to TRBJ1-2; 7 bases align to TRBD1. Germline V lookup: CDR1 PRHDT, CDR2 FYEKMQ (reference sequence). Trimming took 6 bases from V and 6 from J; bases not matched to a gene: 10. This CDR3 region has 14 residues. CDR3 DNA: TGTGCCAGCAGTGGCGGGATGGACAGGCATGGCTACACCTTC. Translation gives CASSGGMDRHGYTF.

The table lists this clonotype with a few counts. The chain recombines TRBV7-3 with TRBJ2-1; no clear D. Per germline, CDR1 SGHTA and CDR2 FQGTGA. The CDR3 has 12 residues. The V gene lost 6 bases and the J gene lost 8 bases, with 11 bases spanning the gap. The CDR3 nucleotides are TGTGCCAGCAGTCAAAGGTTCGATGAGCAGTTCTTC. It codes for CASSQRFDEQFF.

This clonotype was recorded a few times. The chain combines TRBV30 with TRBJ2-3; D may match TRBD1 or TRBD2 (5 bases each). The germline CDR1 and CDR2 sequences are GTSNPN and SVGIG (reference sequence). V was clipped by 3 bases and J by 5 bases, with 15 bases between them. The CDR3 has 14 amino acids. The CDR3 coding sequence is TGTGCCTGGAGCGTGGGTGGGGGTGGAGATACGCAGTATTTT. Its protein product is CAWSVGGGGDTQYF.

With respect to this clonotype: This may be a read error, as it is one base from a much larger clone. The chain combines TRBV3-1 with TRBJ2-1; 7 nucleotides align to TRBD1. CDR1 is LGHDT and CDR2 is YNNKEL in the germline V gene (reference sequence). The trim removed 2 bases at V and 10 bases at J, leaving 14 bases unmatched. The CDR3 consists of 16 residues. CDR3 DNA: TGTGCCAGCAGCCAACAACGGACAGGCCCCCACTACGAGCAGTTCTTC. Protein: CASSQQRTGPHYEQFF.

This clonotype has more than one count but fewer than ten. The chain couples TRBV25-1 to TRBJ1-2; tentative D call: TRBD1 (6 bases). This CDR3 has 15 amino acids. CDR1 MGHDK and CDR2 SYGVNS come from the germline V gene. The V gene lost 0 bases and the J gene lost 3 bases, with 11 bases spanning the gap. In nucleotides, the CDR3 is TGTGCCAGCAGTGAATATGCAGGGGTCGACTATGGCTACACCTTC. As protein: CASSEYAGVDYGYTF.

The genes are TRBV7-8 and TRBJ2-1; 7 bases are shared with TRBD1. The CDR3 is 16 amino acids. Losses at the gene ends were 5 bases for V and 6 bases for J; bases not matched to a gene: 13. Germline V gives CDR1 SGHVS, CDR2 FQNEAQ. This chain's CDR3 is CASSPPGRGGTNEQFF. In nucleotides, the CDR3 is TGTGCCAGCAGCCCCCCGGGGAGAGGGGGCACCAATGAGCAGTTCTTC.

At least ten counts were recorded for this clonotype. The rearrangement links TRBV7-9 to TRBJ2-7; 7 nucleotides line up with TRBD1. After removal of 5 bases from V and 4 bases from J, the junction contained 8 bases not matched to a gene. Germline assignment: CDR1 SEHNR and CDR2 FQNEAQ (reference sequence). The CDR3 covers 14 residues. DNA for the CDR3: TGTGCCAGCAGCCCGCCGACAGGGACGTACGAGCAGTACTTC. Translated: CASSPPTGTYEQYF.

Remarks on this clonotype: A much larger clone lies one base from this, so it may be a read error. CDR3 region: CASSLGNRPGLDEQFF. The CDR3 DNA reads TGTGCCAGCAGCTTAGGTAACCGTCCTGGACTAGATGAGCAGTTCTTC. The rearrangement uses TRBV11-3 and TRBJ2-1; TRBD2 agrees at 7 bases. CDR1 and CDR2 (germline): SGHNT, YENEEA. There are 16 residues in the CDR3. Trimming cost V 1 base and J 8 bases; bases outside gene matches: 11.

This clonotype was detected only a few times. The chain has TRBV5-1 and TRBJ2-3; D remains unclear. Germline V CDR1 and CDR2: SGHRS, YFSETQ. There are 12 residues in the CDR3. V lost 5 bases and J lost 1, with 5 bases in between. CDR3 nucleotides: TGCGCCAGCAGTAATCGCACAGATACGCAGTATTTT. It is translated as CASSNRTDTQYF.

The V call is TRBV5-5, the J call TRBJ1-4, with D tentatively TRBD1 (6 bases). CDR3 length: 15 residues. The germline V and J ends were trimmed by 4 bases and 6 bases, with 16 bases remaining between them. Germline CDR1 SGHKS, CDR2 YYEKEE (reference sequence). The chain's CDR3 is CASSPVGGWDEKLFF. The CDR3 nucleotides read TGTGCCAGCAGCCCCGTAGGGGGGTGGGATGAAAAACTGTTTTTT.

This clonotype was detected only once. V gene TRBV13 combines with J gene TRBJ1-1, with TRBD1 matching 9 bases. The germline V gene encodes CDR1 PRHDT and CDR2 FYEKMQ (reference sequence). The CDR3 contains 13 residues. V was pared by 5 bases and J by 8 bases, with 6 bases of the junction left unmatched. CDR3 region: CASSPTGTGEAFF. The CDR3 DNA follows: TGTGCCAGCAGCCCTACCGGGACAGGGGAAGCTTTCTTT.

This clonotype was detected a few times. The V and J genes are TRBV4-1 and TRBJ1-2, with 8 bases lining up with TRBD1. The V segment lost 2 bases and the J segment 1 base; nucleotides outside the gene matches: 3. Germline assignment: CDR1 MGHRA and CDR2 YSYEKL. The CDR3 is 15 residues long. The CDR3 loop reads CASSQSDRDNYGYTF. DNA for the CDR3: TGCGCCAGCAGCCAATCGGACAGGGATAACTATGGCTACACCTTC.

This sequence joins TRBV2 and TRBJ1-2, with D tentatively TRBD1 (6 bases). The V end lost 9 bases, the J end lost 6 bases, and 17 bases lay between the germline ends. This CDR3 has 13 residues. Germline CDR1 reads SNHLY; CDR2 reads FYNNEI. In nucleotides, the CDR3 is TGTGCCAGTAGACAGGAAACCGTCCATGGCTACACCTTC. Amino acid sequence: CASRQETVHGYTF.

This clonotype showed up just a few times. The CDR3 spells CASSFGSYGYTF. In DNA form, the CDR3 reads TGTGCCAGCAGTTTCGGAAGCTATGGCTACACCTTC. The chain links TRBV28 to TRBJ1-2; D uncertain. The CDR3 is made up of 12 amino acids. Trimming took 3 bases from V and 4 from J, leaving 6 bases between them. Germline-derived CDR1 and CDR2 are MDHEN and SYDVKM.

The chain employs TRBV7-9 and TRBJ1-2; D unclear. The CDR3 is 12 amino acids. V was clipped by 6 bases and J by 9 bases, with 14 bases between them. The germline V gene encodes CDR1 SEHNR and CDR2 FQNEAQ (reference sequence). The CDR3 region is CASSSGGSRYTF. The CDR3 DNA reads as TGTGCCAGCAGTTCCGGTGGCTCTCGCTACACCTTC.

This clonotype has more than one count but fewer than ten. The chain is built from TRBV27 and TRBJ2-5; 11 bases line up with TRBD2. Near its end, the DNA agrees better with TRBJ2-7, so the J call may be wrong. This CDR3 spans 15 amino acids. Germline CDR1 and CDR2: MNHEY and SMNVEV (reference sequence). The CDR3 is CASTTRLAGLYEQYF. CDR3 DNA: TGTGCCAGCACCACCCGACTAGCGGGGCTATACGAGCAGTACTTC.